This T cell receptor beta chain emerged from a study of cytomegalovirus exposure and HLA in healthy donors. Points from the study as a whole: There were 164 TCR beta chains listed as cytomegalovirus-associated. CMV antigen specificity was confirmed in vitro for three CMV-associated chains.

The method was immunoSEQ multiplex PCR; TCRdb's version includes in-frame clones alone and lacks a portion of them. Of 160,000 or so clones listed, over 80% were seen once; the top ten hold around 2%. As regards this clone: The antigen is not known.

The germline gives CDR1 LNHNV, CDR2 YYDKDF (reference sequence). V lost 4 bases, J lost 3 bases, and 6 bases stayed unmatched. There are 14 residues in the CDR3. The sample was PBMCs. The chain has TRBV15 and TRBJ2-7, with 7 nucleotides matching TRBD1. The TCR comes from a man aged 25 to 40 in good health and CMV-seropositive. CDR3 nucleotides: TGTGCCACCAGCAAGACAGGGTTCAACTACGAGCAGTACTTC. Its protein is CATSKTGFNYEQYF.